This TCR beta chain was identified in a study of radiation and T cells in renal cell carcinoma. The germline CDR1 and CDR2 sequences are SGDLS and YYNGEE. V shed 0 bases and J 1 base; nucleotides not matched to a gene: 8. CDR3 length equals 19 residues. Method: immunoSEQ multiplex PCR; TCRdb's copy keeps in-frame clones and lacks some. The sample has under 6,500 clones; less than 65% are singletons. As for treatment: 15 Gy SBRT to primary tumor, nephrectomy 4 weeks later. Sequencing used tumor tissue, obtained from a patient whose treatment included radiotherapy and nephrectomy. The chain recombines TRBV9 with TRBJ2-1; 12 nucleotides agree with TRBD2. The sequence came from a man aged 55 to 70 with renal cell carcinoma. The CDR3 region has the DNA TGTGCCAGCAGCGTAGGGCCTAGCGGGAGGGCACTTTCCTACAATGAGCAGTTCTTC. Translating it yields CASSVGPSGRALSYNEQFF.